A single T cell receptor (beta chain) is shown here with its context. These data are taken from a study of blood T cell repertoires in COVID-19. Turning to the study itself: Specimens from acute and convalescent COVID-19 originated in the United States, Italy and Spain.

Here immunoSEQ multiplex PCR was the method, and the copy in TCRdb shows in-frame clones only, minus some. The table lists around 230,000 clones, about 91% of them singletons. Ages ranged from roughly 18 to 100 years, with residence in around 24 US areas. This CDR3 spans 15 amino acids. Germline values: CDR1 LGHNA, CDR2 YSLEER. V lost 0 bases and J lost 9; bases outside the gene matches: 5. The receptor's source is a woman between 40 and 50 years old with acute COVID-19. Sample: PBMCs or T cells enriched from blood (not recorded which). The chain joins TRBV4-3 to TRBJ1-6; the match to TRBD1 covers 7 bases. In nucleotides, the CDR3 is TGCGCCAGCAGCCAAGAAGAGGGGGCCACTTCACCCCTCCACTTT. This translates into CASSQEEGATSPLHF.